The 26 T cell receptor beta chains below all came from one sample that was sequenced in a study of blood T cells in healthy people across ages. Using a J-beta primer mix together with a sample-barcoded 5' primer, a second PCR was run for roughly 7 to 12 cycles. TCRdb used MiXCR to reprocess the 5' RACE reads, holding one entry per CDR3 protein. Among some 1.6 million distinct CDR3 sequences listed, about 35% were seen once. Specimen: blood. The receptor source for this set is a woman in her thirties in good health.

This rearrangement joins TRBV27 to TRBJ2-5, with TRBD1 as a possible D gene (5 bases). This CDR3 comprises 15 residues. V was shortened by 5 bases and J by 5 bases, with 18 bases between the two germline ends. The germline V gene has CDR1 MNHEY and CDR2 SMNVEV (reference sequence). This CDR3 is CASSAFQGKRETQYF. CDR3 DNA: TGTGCCAGCAGTGCCTTTCAGGGAAAGAGGGAGACCCAGTACTTC.

This clonotype turned up a few times. The chain is built from TRBV6-1 and TRBJ1-1; no definite D call. CDR1 is MNHNS and CDR2 is SASEGT in the germline V gene. The CDR3 spans 16 residues. V was pared by 1 base and J by 7 bases, with 19 bases between. For the CDR3, the DNA is TGTGCCAGCAGTGAAGGGGGAAGTATGGTGCAGAGTGAAGCTTTCTTT. This encodes CASSEGGSMVQSEAFF.

About this clonotype: One end of the junction fails to match germline, which may point to a read error. The chain links TRBV20-1 to TRBJ1-4; D unclear. The CDR3 consists of 14 residues. Per germline, CDR1 DFQATT and CDR2 SNEGSKA (reference sequence). The CDR3 here is CSAQSQVAREKRFF. The CDR3 DNA sequence: TGCAGTGCTCAATCCCAGGTGGCCAGAGAAAAACGGTTTTTT.

A note on this clonotype: At one of its ends the junction is not consistent with the germline gene, which may arise from a read error. CDR3 in DNA: TGCAGTGCCACAGGGGTAGGCTATGACTACACCTTC. Protein sequence: CSATGVGYDYTF. The V call is TRBV20-1, the J call TRBJ1-2, with TRBD1 matching 7 bases. The CDR3 runs 12 residues. In germline, CDR1 is DFQATT, CDR2 SNEGSKA (reference sequence).

The chain employs TRBV20-1 and TRBJ1-2, with 9 bases aligning to TRBD1. Germline trimming cut 0 bases from V and 7 bases from J; bases unmatched to any gene: 15. CDR1 and CDR2 from the germline V gene are DFQATT and SNEGSKA (reference sequence). The CDR3 runs to 17 residues. The CDR3 DNA follows: TGCAGTGCTAGAGATCATGGGACAGGGTATAGGCTGAGTGGCTACACCTTC. As protein: CSARDHGTGYRLSGYTF.

This clonotype was seen only a few times. The genes are TRBV27 and TRBJ2-7; maybe TRBD1 (5 bases). Germline loops: CDR1 MNHEY, CDR2 SMNVEV (reference sequence). Trimming took 6 bases from V and 1 from J, leaving 16 bases between them. This CDR3 region has 15 residues. CDR3 region: CASRPRAGISYEQYF. The CDR3 bases are TGTGCCAGCAGGCCCAGGGCAGGGATTTCCTACGAGCAGTACTTC.

This clonotype turned up a few times. The rearrangement links TRBV7-2 to TRBJ1-1; D remains ambiguous. Germline assignment: CDR1 SGHTA and CDR2 FQGNSA. This CDR3 has 13 residues. The ends were cut back, 3 bases at V and 0 bases at J, with 5 bases in the middle. The CDR3 reads CASSFMMNTEAFF. CDR3 DNA: TGTGCCAGCAGCTTTATGATGAACACTGAAGCTTTCTTT. Combining the CDR3 with reference TRBV7-2 and TRBJ1-1 gives the whole variable domain GAGVSQSPSNKVTEKGKDVELRCDPISGHTALYWYRQSLGQGLEFLIYFQGNSAPDKSGLPSDRFSAERTGGSVSTLTIQRTQQEDSAVYLCASSFMMNTEAFFGQGTRLTVV.

This chain links TRBV11-2 with TRBJ2-3, with TRBD1 identical over 7 bases. The CDR3 loop spans 17 amino acids. The trim removed 5 bases at V and 3 bases at J, leaving 14 bases unmatched. Per the germline V gene, CDR1 is SGHAT and CDR2 is FQNNGV. For the CDR3, the DNA is TGTGCCAGCAGCCTAAACCAGGGGGTCGTTCTGACAGATACGCAGTATTTT. Protein product: CASSLNQGVVLTDTQYF.

This clonotype came up a few times. The CDR3 protein is CASSLGRAGNEQFF. CDR3 coding DNA: TGTGCCAGCAGCTTAGGCAGGGCTGGCAATGAGCAGTTCTTC. The rearrangement joins TRBV11-2 to TRBJ2-1, with D perhaps matching TRBD1 (5 bases). The CDR3 contains 14 residues. Per the germline V gene, CDR1 is SGHAT and CDR2 is FQNNGV. Trimming cost V 1 base and J 6 bases, with 10 bases left between them. The full variable domain, completed using reference TRBV11-2 and TRBJ2-1, is EAGVAQSPRYKIIEKRQSVAFWCNPISGHATLYWYQQILGQGPKLLIQFQNNGVVDDSQLPKDRFSAERLKGVDSTLKIQPAKLEDSAVYLCASSLGRAGNEQFFGPGTRLTVL.

CDR3 nucleotides: TGTGCCTGGAGGGCGAAGGGACCGAAGGAGACCCAGTACTTC. Translating it yields CAWRAKGPKETQYF. This chain links TRBV30 with TRBJ2-5; tentatively, D is TRBD1 or TRBD2 (5 bases each). V shed 3 bases and J shed 5 bases, with 16 bases lying between them. Germline V gene lookup returns CDR1 GTSNPN and CDR2 SVGIG (reference sequence). The CDR3 loop spans 14 amino acids.

There are many counts of this clonotype. This chain links TRBV7-2 with TRBJ2-1; D is possibly TRBD2 (5 bases). The germline V gene encodes CDR1 SGHTA and CDR2 FQGNSA. V lost 1 base and J 0 bases, leaving 16 bases between the germline ends. The CDR3 runs 18 residues. The chain's CDR3 is CASSLGAGWTDSYNEQFF. DNA for the CDR3: TGTGCCAGCAGCTTAGGGGCAGGCTGGACTGACTCCTACAATGAGCAGTTCTTC. Full variable domain (rest looked up from reference TRBV7-2 and TRBJ2-1): GAGVSQSPSNKVTEKGKDVELRCDPISGHTALYWYRQSLGQGLEFLIYFQGNSAPDKSGLPSDRFSAERTGGSVSTLTIQRTQQEDSAVYLCASSLGAGWTDSYNEQFFGPGTRLTVL.

This clonotype was counted once. The chain uses TRBV12-3 or TRBV12-4 and TRBJ2-3, with D unclear. The CDR3 consists of 16 residues. Trimming cost V 6 bases and J 2 bases, with 18 bases left between them. In DNA form, the CDR3 reads TGTGCCAGCAGGCCGGGCGTTCCCTTAAACACAGATACGCAGTATTTT. This encodes CASRPGVPLNTDTQYF.

The chain is built from TRBV7-2 and TRBJ2-7; D is undetermined. V lost 3 bases and J lost 5, with 5 bases in between. CDR3 length: 11 amino acids. Germline CDR1 SGHTA, CDR2 FQGNSA. CDR3 in amino acids: CASSFFHEQYF. In nucleotides, the CDR3 is TGTGCCAGCAGCTTTTTCCACGAGCAGTACTTC.

This clonotype was picked up many times. This chain joins TRBV24-1 and TRBJ2-5; tentative D call: TRBD2 (6 bases). This CDR3 region has 15 residues. Germline CDR1 and CDR2: KGHDR and SFDVKD. Deletions cut 4 bases from V and 3 bases from J, with 14 bases between. This chain's CDR3 is CATSDSWDFEETQYF. Written as DNA, the CDR3 is TGTGCCACCAGTGACTCTTGGGACTTCGAAGAGACCCAGTACTTC.

Concerning this clonotype: A single base separates this from a much larger clone, so it may be a read error. The CDR3 is CASKRAGNYGYTF. The CDR3 coding sequence is TGTGCCAGCAAGAGGGCAGGGAACTATGGCTACACCTTC. This chain links TRBV27 with TRBJ1-2; maybe TRBD1 (5 bases). V was pared by 7 bases and J by 2 bases, with 11 bases between. This CDR3 has 13 residues. The germline CDR1 and CDR2 sequences are MNHEY and SMNVEV (reference sequence).

This clonotype was counted ten times or more. The V call is TRBV7-8, the J call TRBJ2-3, with D uncertain. The CDR3 consists of 13 residues. Germline V gene sequence: CDR1 SGHVS, CDR2 FQNEAQ. Trimming removed 1 base at V and 5 bases at J, with 7 bases between. In nucleotides, the CDR3 is TGTGCCAGCAGCTTAGTGCAAGTAGATACGCAGTATTTT. This gives the protein CASSLVQVDTQYF. The variable domain in full, completed from reference TRBV7-8 and TRBJ2-3, reads GAGVSQSPRYKVAKRGQDVALRCDPISGHVSLFWYQQALGQGPEFLTYFQNEAQLDKSGLPSDRFFAERPEGSVSTLKIQRTQQEDSAVYLCASSLVQVDTQYFGPGTRLTVL.

In DNA form, the CDR3 reads TGTGCCAGCACCCGGGGGAGCGGGAGCACCCCGGAGCAGTTCTTC. Translating gives CASTRGSGSTPEQFF. The V call is TRBV3-1, the J call TRBJ2-1; 8 bases are shared with TRBD2. With 7 bases clipped from V and 10 bases from J, the junction kept 15 bases outside the gene matches. Germline lookup yields CDR1 LGHDT and CDR2 YNNKEL (reference sequence). The CDR3 sequence is 15 residues long.

The chain couples TRBV10-3 to TRBJ2-1, with 10 bases matching TRBD1. The V gene's germline CDR1 is ENHRY and CDR2 SYGVKD. J lost 8 bases, V lost 4 bases, and 5 bases had no gene match. CDR3 length equals 14 residues. CDR3 residues: CAISAGQGNDEQFF. The CDR3 nucleotides are TGTGCCATCAGTGCGGGACAGGGGAACGATGAGCAGTTCTTC.

Note on this clonotype: A read error may be the cause here, since a much bigger clone is one base away. The gene calls are TRBV29-1 and TRBJ2-3, with TRBD2 matching over 8 bases. The CDR3 is 13 amino acids. The germline CDR1 and CDR2 sequences are SQVTM and ANQGSEA. The CDR3 here is CSGIAGSTGTQYF. CDR3 nucleotides: TGCAGCGGGATAGCGGGGAGCACAGGTACGCAGTATTTT.

The V and J genes are TRBV25-1 and TRBJ2-3; D is perhaps TRBD1 or TRBD2 (5 bases each). The CDR3 is 17 residues long. Germline V lookup: CDR1 MGHDK, CDR2 SYGVNS. V was pared by 3 bases and J by 0 bases, with 16 bases between. The CDR3 spells CASSDLRGGSSTDTQYF. CDR3 DNA: TGTGCCAGCAGTGACCTCCGGGGCGGCTCTAGCACAGATACGCAGTATTTT.

This chain connects TRBV20-1 to TRBJ1-2; D remains ambiguous. Trimming pared 5 bases from V and 0 bases from J, leaving 7 bases between. There are 12 residues in the CDR3. Germline values: CDR1 DFQATT, CDR2 SNEGSKA (reference sequence). CDR3 sequence (DNA): TGCAGTGCTCTACAAGCTAACTATGGCTACACCTTC. It codes for CSALQANYGYTF.

The chain employs TRBV4-2 and TRBJ1-4; the D is unclear. The CDR3 length is 13 residues. The V end lost 1 base, the J end lost 8 bases, and 8 bases lay between the germline ends. Germline V CDR1 and CDR2: LGHNA, YNFKEQ. The CDR3 DNA follows: TGTGCCAGCAGCCAAGGGGGATTGGAAAAACTGTTTTTT. Its protein is CASSQGGLEKLFF.

The chain has TRBV7-9 and TRBJ2-3; D possibly corresponds to TRBD1 (6 bases). With 5 bases removed from V and 2 bases from J, the gap between germline ends came to 11 bases. The CDR3 is made up of 14 amino acids. Looked up from germline, CDR1 is SEHNR and CDR2 is FQNEAQ (reference sequence). For the CDR3, the DNA is TGTGCCAGCAGCAGATACAGGGACACAGATACGCAGTATTTT. It encodes CASSRYRDTDTQYF.

This clonotype was seen more than once but under ten times. The V and J genes are TRBV6-1 and TRBJ2-1; TRBD2 might be the D (5 bases). CDR3 length: 17 residues. Germline CDR1 reads MNHNS; CDR2 reads SASEGT. The ends were cut back, 2 bases at V and 7 bases at J, with 21 bases in the middle. DNA for the CDR3: TGTGCCAGCAGTGAATTTGCGGACTTTAGTGACTCAAATGAGCAGTTCTTC. The encoded protein is CASSEFADFSDSNEQFF.

This clonotype came up a few times. The chain links TRBV6-5 to TRBJ2-5, with 8 nucleotides matching TRBD2. CDR1 and CDR2 from the germline V gene are MNHEY and SVGAGI. The CDR3 is 15 residues long. V shed 8 bases, J shed 2 bases, and the junction held 10 bases outside the gene matches. The CDR3 DNA follows: TGTGCCAGCCTACCGGAGGCTAGCGGGCAAGAGACCCAGTACTTC. The encoded protein is CASLPEASGQETQYF.

The chain recombines TRBV5-1 with TRBJ2-5; 7 nucleotides line up with TRBD1. CDR1 SGHRS and CDR2 YFSETQ come from the germline V gene. The CDR3 runs to 14 residues. J was trimmed by 3 bases and V by 4 bases; bases with no gene match: 6. The CDR3 region has the DNA TGCGCCAGCAGCCCACTCCAGGGGGAAGAGACCCAGTACTTC. This sequence encodes CASSPLQGEETQYF.